These T cell receptor beta chains were read from a single sample in a study of T-cell memory formation after mild COVID-19. Via MiXCR, TCRdb re-called the 5' RACE reads, giving one row per CDR3 protein. Of about 470,000 distinct CDR3 sequences listed, roughly 25% are singletons. What was sequenced was PBMCs or a T cell subset sorted from them (not recorded which). All receptors derive from an adult woman who had mild COVID-19 (a few samples of this study predate the infection). Cell type and time point are not known. Both conserved end residues are part of each CDR3. Each record gives: clone size, J gene, D gene, V gene, CDR3 protein, CDR3 DNA. The D gene is left open where the match is weak. Size values are once, few and many counts, or a class for expanded clones, and some rows have none.

>many|TRBJ2-1|-|TRBV12-3/TRBV12-4
CASSPPVRDWGNEQFF
TGTGCCAGCAGTCCACCCGTCCGGGACTGGGGCAATGAGCAGTTCTTC
>-|TRBJ2-7|-|TRBV6-4
CASGHEQYF
TGTGCCAGCGGACACGAGCAGTACTTC
>-|TRBJ2-1|-|TRBV29-1
CSVETGSSYNEQFF
TGCAGCGTTGAAACGGGGAGCTCCTACAATGAGCAGTTCTTC
>few|TRBJ1-5|-|TRBV5-1
CASREAYNQPQHF
TGCGCCAGCAGGGAAGCTTACAATCAGCCCCAGCATTTT
>-|TRBJ2-7|TRBD1|TRBV7-2
CASSAPPGQVSYEQYF
TGTGCCAGCAGCGCCCCTCCGGGACAGGTCTCCTACGAGCAGTACTTC
>-|TRBJ2-7|TRBD1|TRBV30
CAWSAGQGFYEQYF
TGTGCCTGGAGTGCGGGACAGGGATTCTACGAGCAGTACTTC
>-|TRBJ2-7|-|TRBV12-3/TRBV12-4
CASSPGTWGEQYF
TGTGCCAGCAGTCCCGGGACTTGGGGGGAGCAGTACTTC
>few|TRBJ2-7|TRBD1|TRBV5-1
CASSYLGTGGSEQYF
TGCGCCAGCAGCTACTTAGGGACAGGGGGCTCCGAGCAGTACTTC
>few|TRBJ2-1|TRBD2|TRBV2
CASSYATAGGYNEQFF
TGTGCCAGCAGTTATGCCACAGCGGGGGGCTACAATGAGCAGTTCTTC
>-|TRBJ2-7|-|TRBV20-1
CSASVRSKDDEQYF
TGCAGTGCTAGTGTCCGGTCTAAGGATGACGAGCAGTACTTC
>-|TRBJ2-7|-|TRBV6-2/TRBV6-3
CASSYSRGLEQYF
TGTGCCAGCAGTTACTCCCGAGGACTCGAGCAGTACTTC
>many|TRBJ2-1|-|TRBV5-6
CASSRLTGYNEQFF
TGTGCCAGCAGCCGTTTGACGGGGTACAATGAGCAGTTCTTC
>-|TRBJ2-5|TRBD2|TRBV12-3/TRBV12-4
CASRLAGESETQYF
TGTGCCAGCAGACTAGCGGGAGAATCAGAGACCCAGTACTTC
>-|TRBJ1-5|-|TRBV20-1
CASSAGDQPQHF
TGCGCCAGCTCGGCAGGGGATCAGCCCCAGCATTTT
>-|TRBJ2-7|TRBD2|TRBV6-2/TRBV6-3
CASSRSGRASYEQYF
TGTGCCAGCAGTCGAAGCGGGAGGGCTTCCTACGAGCAGTACTTC
>once|TRBJ2-4|-|TRBV4-1
CASSRLGGQWESKNIQYF
TGCGCCAGCAGCCGCCTCGGGGGTCAGTGGGAGTCCAAAAACATTCAGTACTTC
>-|TRBJ2-1|-|TRBV6-5
CASSYKSSDWSYNEQFF
TGTGCCAGCAGTTATAAATCTAGTGATTGGTCCTACAATGAGCAGTTCTTC
>-|TRBJ1-1|-|TRBV6-5
CASSYGGRETEAFF
TGTGCCAGCAGTTATGGGGGGAGAGAAACTGAAGCTTTCTTT
>few|TRBJ1-2|TRBD1|TRBV7-3
CASSLTTGGDGYTF
TGTGCCAGCAGCTTAACGACAGGGGGCGATGGCTACACCTTC
>-|TRBJ2-1|-|TRBV29-1
CSVVGTDNEQFF
TGCAGCGTTGTAGGGACTGACAATGAGCAGTTCTTC
>-|TRBJ1-2|-|TRBV30
CAWSVGSNGYTF
TGTGCCTGGAGTGTAGGAAGTAACGGCTACACCTTC
>-|TRBJ2-7|TRBD2|TRBV2
CASSDPGRVSYEQYF
TGTGCCAGCAGTGATCCGGGGAGGGTATCCTACGAGCAGTACTTC
>few|TRBJ1-2|TRBD1|TRBV29-1
CSIQGAPNYGYTF
TGCAGCATTCAGGGGGCTCCTAACTATGGCTACACCTTC
>-|TRBJ1-6|-|TRBV20-1
CSASRGSGDSPLHF
TGCAGTGCTAGTCGCGGCAGCGGGGATTCACCCCTCCACTTT
>-|TRBJ1-2|-|TRBV12-3/TRBV12-4
CASSLLGQLNYGYTF
TGTGCCAGCAGTTTATTAGGACAGCTTAACTATGGCTACACCTTC
>-|TRBJ2-1|-|TRBV5-4
CASSIRDLANEQFF
TGTGCCAGCAGCATCCGGGACTTAGCCAATGAGCAGTTCTTC
>-|TRBJ2-1|-|TRBV29-1
CSVSPGYNEQFF
TGCAGCGTTAGTCCGGGCTACAATGAGCAGTTCTTC
>few|TRBJ2-1|-|TRBV5-6
CASSLRDHEQFF
TGTGCCAGCAGCTTGAGAGATCATGAGCAGTTCTTC
>-|TRBJ2-5|-|TRBV5-4
CASSLMDSQETQYF
TGTGCCAGCAGCTTGATGGACAGCCAAGAGACCCAGTACTTC
>-|TRBJ2-1|TRBD2|TRBV7-2
CASSSRRWYSGRAVNEQFF
TGTGCCAGCAGCTCCCGCCGGTGGTATAGCGGGAGGGCCGTGAATGAGCAGTTCTTC
>few|TRBJ1-2|-|TRBV3-1
CASSSLNRVYGYTF
TGTGCCAGCAGCTCCCTTAACAGGGTCTATGGCTACACCTTC
>-|TRBJ2-7|TRBD2|TRBV7-8
CASSSRLAGGSGYEQYF
TGTGCCAGCAGTAGTCGACTAGCGGGGGGGTCGGGCTACGAGCAGTACTTC
>few|TRBJ1-4|TRBD1|TRBV12-3/TRBV12-4
CASSPPGQGNEKLFF
TGTGCCAGCAGTCCTCCGGGACAGGGGAATGAAAAACTGTTTTTT
>few|TRBJ1-1|-|TRBV7-8
CASSLGRQEAFF
TGTGCCAGCAGCTTAGGACGGCAGGAAGCTTTCTTT
>-|TRBJ2-1|TRBD2|TRBV15
CATSLLAGEVDEQFF
TGTGCCACCAGCTTACTAGCGGGAGAGGTAGATGAGCAGTTCTTC
>-|TRBJ2-1|-|TRBV6-5
CASSTDRISYNEQFF
TGTGCCAGCAGTACCGACAGGATTTCATACAATGAGCAGTTCTTC
>few|TRBJ2-4|TRBD2|TRBV24-1
CATSDRIAGGLHF
TGTGCCACCAGTGATCGAATAGCGGGAGGGTTGCACTTC
>-|TRBJ1-5|TRBD1|TRBV7-9
CASSRTGVQGWEQPQHF
TGTGCCAGCAGCCGGACAGGGGTCCAAGGTTGGGAGCAGCCCCAGCATTTT
>few|TRBJ2-1|-|TRBV4-1
CASSQEVGYYNEQFF
TGCGCCAGCAGCCAAGAGGTGGGTTACTACAATGAGCAGTTCTTC
>few|TRBJ2-7|TRBD1|TRBV7-8
CASSPGTGASEQYF
TGTGCCAGCAGCCCCGGGACAGGGGCGAGCGAGCAGTACTTC
>-|TRBJ2-1|TRBD1|TRBV7-6
CASSATGASNHNEQFF
TGTGCCAGCAGCGCGACAGGGGCGAGCAACCACAATGAGCAGTTCTTC